Listed here are 14 T cell receptor beta chains from one sample, sequenced in a study of blood T cell repertoires in COVID-19. Profiling relied on immunoSEQ multiplex PCR, and the TCRdb table lists in-frame clones only, not all of them. The repertoire consists of more than 300,000 clones, with 70% to 90% occurring once and the leading ten covering 10%. The sample taken for sequencing was peripheral blood. All receptors come from a woman under 40 with COVID-19, enrolled during active disease.

The rearrangement uses TRBV18 and TRBJ1-2; TRBD1 agrees at 7 bases. Germline CDR1 and CDR2: KGHSH and LQKENI. The CDR3 has 14 amino acids. V shed 3 bases and J 6 bases; nucleotides not matched to a gene: 7. The CDR3 DNA follows: TGTGCCAGCTCACCGGGGACAGCCACCGATGGCTACACCTTC. Amino acid sequence: CASSPGTATDGYTF.

V and J are TRBV4-1 and TRBJ2-7, with 8 bases fitting TRBD2. The ends lost 0 bases at V and 4 bases at J; junction bases unmatched: 8. The germline V gene encodes CDR1 MGHRA and CDR2 YSYEKL. The CDR3 loop spans 16 amino acids. The CDR3 region is CASSQEFSGTFYEQYF. In DNA form, the CDR3 reads TGCGCCAGCAGCCAAGAGTTTAGCGGGACTTTTTACGAGCAGTACTTC.

The chain carries TRBV5-4 and TRBJ2-5; TRBD2 matches at 7 bases. The germline gives CDR1 SGHNT, CDR2 YYREEE (reference sequence). This CDR3 has 15 amino acids. The ends lost 4 bases at V and 5 bases at J; junction bases unmatched: 11. The CDR3 protein is CASSRRTTSSETQYF. CDR3 nucleotides: TGTGCCAGCAGCCGGAGGACGACTAGCTCGGAGACCCAGTACTTC.

V gene TRBV7-2 combines with J gene TRBJ2-7; D perhaps matches TRBD2 (6 bases). Germline lookup yields CDR1 SGHTA and CDR2 FQGNSA. The CDR3 is 14 amino acids. The germline V and J ends were trimmed by 5 bases and 2 bases, with 13 bases remaining between them. The CDR3 DNA sequence: TGTGCCAGCAGCCCAACGGGACTCCCCTACGAGCAGTACTTC. Its protein is CASSPTGLPYEQYF. Variable domain in full (rest from reference TRBV7-2 and TRBJ2-7): GAGVSQSPSNKVTEKGKDVELRCDPISGHTALYWYRQSLGQGLEFLIYFQGNSAPDKSGLPSDRFSAERTGGSVSTLTIQRTQQEDSAVYLCASSPTGLPYEQYFGPGTRLTVT.

V usage is TRBV4-3 and J usage is TRBJ2-1; D remains unclear. CDR1 and CDR2 from the germline V gene are LGHNA and YSLEER. There are 16 residues in the CDR3. V shed 4 bases and J shed 0 bases, with 13 bases lying between them. CDR3: CASSRAHTSSYNEQFF. Here the CDR3 DNA reads TGCGCCAGCAGCCGGGCTCACACGAGCTCCTACAATGAGCAGTTCTTC.

The CDR3 DNA reads TGTGCCAGCAGCTTGGGACCGGGTGGTATTGACTCCTACAATGAGCAGTTCTTC. Translation gives CASSLGPGGIDSYNEQFF. The J gene is TRBJ2-1, the V gene TRBV5-8; no firm D call. V lost 0 bases and J 0 bases, leaving 16 bases between the germline ends. The CDR3 covers 18 residues. Germline V gene sequence: CDR1 SGHTS, CDR2 YDEGEE. Complete variable domain (other parts from reference TRBV5-8 and TRBJ2-1): EAGVTQSPTHLIKTRGQQATLRCSPISGHTSVYWYQQALGLGLQFLLWYDEGEERNRGNFPPRFSGRQFPNYSSELNVNALELEDSALYLCASSLGPGGIDSYNEQFFGPGTRLTVL.

This clone has a single count. The J gene is TRBJ2-7, the V gene TRBV25-1, with TRBD2 identical over 8 bases. The CDR3 runs 13 residues. The V gene end was trimmed by 4 bases and the J gene end by 5 bases; junction bases not matched to a gene: 4. Germline CDR1 and CDR2: MGHDK and SYGVNS. DNA for the CDR3: TGTGCCAGCAGTGTCCCAGCGGGAGACGAGCAGTACTTC. Its translation is CASSVPAGDEQYF.

The chain joins TRBV6-5 to TRBJ2-3, with a possible D match to TRBD1 (7 bases). The CDR3 is made up of 15 amino acids. Germline CDR1 is MNHEY and CDR2 is SVGAGI. Between the trimmed V and J ends, which lost 6 bases and 5 bases, there was a span of 18 bases. CDR3 nucleotide sequence: TGTGCCAGCAGCGACAGGGATCGGGAGAGAGATACGCAGTATTTT. This codes for CASSDRDRERDTQYF.

The V call is TRBV24-1, the J call TRBJ2-3; the match to TRBD2 covers 7 bases. Germline V lookup: CDR1 KGHDR, CDR2 SFDVKD. The CDR3 spans 17 residues. With V trimmed by 4 bases and J by 2 bases, 11 bases remained unmatched. CDR3 residues: CATSDPAGDLFTDTQYF. CDR3 DNA sequence: TGTGCCACCAGTGACCCCGCGGGGGACCTATTCACAGATACGCAGTATTTT.

Only one count was recorded for this clone. The gene calls are TRBV3-1 (or the pseudogene TRBV3-2) and TRBJ2-7; 7 nucleotides line up with TRBD2. The CDR3 spans 17 residues. V was pared by 4 bases and J by 2 bases, with 14 bases of the junction left unmatched. Germline CDR1 LGHDT, CDR2 YNNKEL (reference sequence). The CDR3 reads CASSPGVAGSNTYEQYF. In DNA, the CDR3 is TGTGCCAGCAGCCCCGGGGTAGCGGGTTCCAATACCTACGAGCAGTACTTC.

This rearrangement joins TRBV5-1 to TRBJ2-3; TRBD2 agrees at 13 bases. The trim removed 3 bases at V and 1 base at J, leaving 11 bases unmatched. Per germline, CDR1 SGHRS and CDR2 YFSETQ. This CDR3 has 19 amino acids. The CDR3 loop is CASSSTLAGGRAGTDTQYF. For the CDR3, the DNA is TGCGCCAGCAGCTCGACACTAGCGGGAGGGCGAGCCGGCACAGATACGCAGTATTTT. Variable domain in full (rest from reference TRBV5-1 and TRBJ2-3): KAGVTQTPRYLIKTRGQQVTLSCSPISGHRSVSWYQQTPGQGLQFLFEYFSETQRNKGNFPGRFSGRQFSNSRSEMNVSTLELGDSALYLCASSSTLAGGRAGTDTQYFGPGTRLTVL.

The chain couples TRBV15 to TRBJ2-2; the D gene is possibly TRBD1 (6 bases). Germline V gene sequence: CDR1 LNHNV, CDR2 YYDKDF (reference sequence). V dropped 4 bases and J dropped 4 bases, with 13 bases sitting between them. There are 15 residues in the CDR3. The CDR3 DNA reads TGTGCCACCAGCAAGGTTCAGGGGATCACCGGGGAGCTGTTTTTT. This gives the protein CATSKVQGITGELFF. Based on the CDR3 plus reference TRBV15 and TRBJ2-2, the full variable domain is DAMVIQNPRYQVTQFGKPVTLSCSQTLNHNVMYWYQQKSSQAPKLLFHYYDKDFNNEADTPDNFQSRRPNTSFCFLDIRSPGLGDTAMYLCATSKVQGITGELFFGEGSRLTVL.

The chain links TRBV3-1 (or the pseudogene TRBV3-2) to TRBJ2-7; 11 bases agree with TRBD2. CDR3 length equals 14 residues. CDR1 LGHDT and CDR2 YNNKEL come from the germline V gene (reference sequence). V lost 4 bases to trimming and J lost 5 bases; unmatched junction nucleotides: 4. The CDR3 sequence is CASSLGLAGDEQYF. The CDR3 coding sequence is TGTGCCAGCAGCCTCGGACTAGCGGGCGACGAGCAGTACTTC.

DNA of the CDR3: TGTGCCAGCAGCGGCTTGACAGGGGGCACTGAAGCTTTCTTT. Residues: CASSGLTGGTEAFF. This sequence joins TRBV9 and TRBJ1-1; 9 bases fit TRBD1. The CDR3 has 14 residues. V shed 3 bases and J 4 bases; nucleotides not matched to a gene: 4. Germline V CDR1 and CDR2: SGDLS, YYNGEE.